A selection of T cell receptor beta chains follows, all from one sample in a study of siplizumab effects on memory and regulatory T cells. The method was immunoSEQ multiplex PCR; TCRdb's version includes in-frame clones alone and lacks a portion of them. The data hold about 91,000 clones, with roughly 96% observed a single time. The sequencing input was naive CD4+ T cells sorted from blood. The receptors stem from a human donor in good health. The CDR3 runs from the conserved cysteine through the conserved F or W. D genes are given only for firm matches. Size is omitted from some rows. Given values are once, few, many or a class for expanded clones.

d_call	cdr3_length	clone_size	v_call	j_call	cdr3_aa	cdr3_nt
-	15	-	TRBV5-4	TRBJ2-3	CASSPQGDGTDTQYF	TGTGCCAGCAGCCCACAGGGAGACGGCACAGATACGCAGTATTTT
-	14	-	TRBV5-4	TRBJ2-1	CASSSKGTWFEQFF	TGTGCCAGCAGCTCCAAAGGGACGTGGTTTGAGCAGTTCTTC
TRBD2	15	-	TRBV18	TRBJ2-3	CASSLGLAPTDTQYF	TGTGCCAGCTCACTGGGACTAGCGCCCACAGATACGCAGTATTTT
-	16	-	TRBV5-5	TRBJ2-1	CASSLSVVGIHNEQFF	TGTGCCAGCAGCCTGTCGGTTGTTGGTATCCACAATGAGCAGTTCTTC
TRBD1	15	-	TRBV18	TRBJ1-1	CASSPQGARDTEAFF	TGTGCCAGCTCACCCCAGGGGGCCCGGGACACTGAAGCTTTCTTT
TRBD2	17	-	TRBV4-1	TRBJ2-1	CASSPLLAGISYNEQFF	TGCGCCAGCAGCCCACTACTAGCGGGGATCTCCTACAATGAGCAGTTCTTC
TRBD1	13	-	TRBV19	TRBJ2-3	CASSITQGDTQYF	TGTGCCAGTAGTATAACACAGGGGGATACGCAGTATTTT
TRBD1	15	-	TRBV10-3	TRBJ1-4	CAISTTGQGGEKLFF	TGTGCCATCAGTACCACAGGACAGGGGGGAGAAAAACTGTTTTTT
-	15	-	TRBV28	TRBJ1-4	CASRTTPATNEKLFF	TGTGCCAGCAGGACCACTCCCGCAACTAATGAAAAACTGTTTTTT
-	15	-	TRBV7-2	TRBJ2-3	CASSNGGARADTQYF	TGTGCCAGCAGCAACGGCGGGGCCCGGGCGGATACGCAGTATTTT
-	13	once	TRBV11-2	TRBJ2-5	CASSAVGVGTQYF	TGTGCCAGCAGCGCTGTGGGCGTTGGGACCCAGTACTTC
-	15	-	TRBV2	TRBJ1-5	CASSAQGDSNQPQHF	TGTGCCAGCAGTGCCCAGGGAGATAGCAATCAGCCCCAGCATTTT
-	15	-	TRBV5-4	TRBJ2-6	CASSPASSGANVLTF	TGTGCCAGCTCACCAGCGAGCTCTGGGGCCAACGTCCTGACTTTC
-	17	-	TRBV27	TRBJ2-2	CASSPSGAGGRTGELFF	TGTGCCAGCAGCCCCAGTGGGGCAGGGGGGAGAACCGGGGAGCTGTTTTTT
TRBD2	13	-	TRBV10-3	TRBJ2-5	CAINSGGEETQYF	TGTGCCATCAACAGCGGGGGGGAAGAGACCCAGTACTTC
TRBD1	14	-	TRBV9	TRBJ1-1	CASSVEGGRSEAFF	TGTGCCAGCAGCGTAGAAGGGGGCCGGTCTGAAGCTTTCTTT
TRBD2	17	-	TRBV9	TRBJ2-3	CASSPGLAGGLTDTQYF	TGTGCCAGCAGCCCCGGACTAGCGGGGGGCCTCACAGATACGCAGTATTTT
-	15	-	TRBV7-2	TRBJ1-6	CASSLNRVPISPLHF	TGTGCCAGCAGCTTAAATCGGGTTCCAATTTCACCCCTCCACTTT
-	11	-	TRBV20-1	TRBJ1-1	CSASEKDGAFF	TGCAGTGCTAGTGAAAAGGACGGAGCTTTCTTT
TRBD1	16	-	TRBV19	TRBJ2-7	CASSTRTGGRESEQYF	TGTGCCAGTAGTACGAGGACAGGGGGGAGGGAGAGCGAGCAGTACTTC
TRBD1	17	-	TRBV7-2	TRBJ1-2	CASSLALTGKANYGYTF	TGTGCCAGCAGCTTAGCGTTGACAGGGAAAGCTAACTATGGCTACACCTTC
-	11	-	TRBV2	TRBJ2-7	CASSEVRPQYF	TGTGCCAGCAGTGAGGTGCGGCCTCAGTACTTC
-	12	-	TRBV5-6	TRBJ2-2	CASSSPRGELFF	TGTGCCAGCAGCTCCCCCCGAGGGGAGCTGTTTTTT
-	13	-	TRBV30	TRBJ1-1	CAWFLTANTEAFF	TGTGCCTGGTTCCTAACAGCTAACACTGAAGCTTTCTTT
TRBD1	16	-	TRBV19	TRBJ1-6	CASSIQFTTGSSPLHF	TGTGCCAGTAGTATTCAATTTACGACAGGGAGTTCACCCCTCCACTTT
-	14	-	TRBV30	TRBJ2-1	CAWKVSIQGHEQFF	TGTGCCTGGAAAGTGAGCATCCAAGGGCATGAGCAGTTCTTC
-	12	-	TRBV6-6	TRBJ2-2	CASTEYTGELFF	TGTGCCAGCACCGAGTACACCGGGGAGCTGTTTTTT